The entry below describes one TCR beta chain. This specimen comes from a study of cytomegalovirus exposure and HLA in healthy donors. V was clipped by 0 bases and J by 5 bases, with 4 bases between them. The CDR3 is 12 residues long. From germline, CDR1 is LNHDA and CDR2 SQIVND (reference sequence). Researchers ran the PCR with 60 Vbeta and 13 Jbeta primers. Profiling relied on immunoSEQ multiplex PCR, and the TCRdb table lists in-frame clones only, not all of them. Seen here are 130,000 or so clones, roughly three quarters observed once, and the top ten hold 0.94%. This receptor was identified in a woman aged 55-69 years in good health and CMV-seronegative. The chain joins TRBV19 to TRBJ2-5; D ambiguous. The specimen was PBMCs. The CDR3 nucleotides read TGTGCCAGTAGTATAGATCGGGAGACCCAGTACTTC. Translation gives CASSIDRETQYF.